Following are 9 T cell receptor beta chains from one sample sequenced in a study of cytomegalovirus exposure and HLA in healthy donors. The primer mix had 60 Vbeta and 13 Jbeta primers. Sequencing was performed with immunoSEQ multiplex PCR; in TCRdb, only in-frame clones are kept and a portion is missing. The table includes 100,000 or so clones, around three quarters detected once. The sequencing sample was made of PBMCs. The receptors originated from a woman aged 45-65 years in good health and CMV-seropositive.

The rearrangement joins TRBV5-1 to TRBJ2-7, with 11 nucleotides matching TRBD2. This CDR3 spans 16 amino acids. Germline V lookup: CDR1 SGHRS, CDR2 YFSETQ. The V gene end was trimmed by 4 bases and the J gene end by 4 bases; junction bases not matched to a gene: 10. This chain's CDR3 is CASSLVAGGPFYEQYF. The CDR3 region has the DNA TGCGCCAGCAGCCTCGTAGCGGGAGGGCCATTTTACGAGCAGTACTTC.

V gene TRBV20-1 combines with J gene TRBJ2-1; D gene ambiguous. This CDR3 has 10 amino acids. Germline V gene data show CDR1 as DFQATT and CDR2 as SNEGSKA (reference sequence). Trimming took 7 bases from V and 6 from J, leaving 7 bases between them. CDR3 DNA sequence: TGCAGTGTGCCAGTCAATGAGCAGTTCTTC. Residues: CSVPVNEQFF.

The chain employs TRBV14 and TRBJ2-3; D perhaps matches TRBD2 (6 bases). CDR3 length: 13 amino acids. V was cut by 1 base and J by 7 bases, with 9 bases left in between. CDR1 and CDR2 (germline): SGHDN, FVKESK. CDR3 coding DNA: TGTGCCAGCAGCCAAGTCGGGGGATATACGCAGTATTTT. Amino acid sequence: CASSQVGGYTQYF.

The chain carries TRBV10-1 and TRBJ2-2; 8 positions match TRBD1. V lost 0 bases and J lost 3; bases outside the gene matches: 0. Per the germline V gene, CDR1 is WNHNN and CDR2 is SYGVQD (reference sequence). The CDR3 totals 15 residues. The CDR3: CASSESDRDTGELFF. The CDR3 DNA follows: TGCGCCAGCAGTGAGTCGGACAGGGACACCGGGGAGCTGTTTTTT.

The rearrangement uses TRBV6-1 and TRBJ2-5, with 8 bases aligning to TRBD1. With V trimmed by 5 bases and J by 0 bases, 2 bases remained unmatched. The germline CDR1 and CDR2 sequences are MNHNS and SASEGT. The CDR3 runs 14 residues. CDR3 in DNA: TGTGCCAGCAGTTGGACAGGGAACCAAGAGACCCAGTACTTC. Its protein is CASSWTGNQETQYF.

The chain uses TRBV5-1 and TRBJ2-3, with D possibly being TRBD2 (5 bases). Germline CDR1 is SGHRS and CDR2 is YFSETQ. Between the trimmed V and J ends, which lost 6 bases and 5 bases, there was a span of 10 bases. The CDR3 contains 12 residues. The DNA for the CDR3 is TGCGCCAGCACCCTGGCGGGAGATACGCAGTATTTT. Translation: CASTLAGDTQYF.

V is TRBV30 and J is TRBJ1-4; no reliable D call. V lost 5 bases and J 0 bases, leaving 10 bases between the germline ends. CDR1 is GTSNPN, CDR2 SVGIG, per germline (reference sequence). The CDR3 consists of 14 residues. The CDR3 DNA is TGTGCCTGGGTGGACGGGGCAACTAATGAAAAACTGTTTTTT. Its translation is CAWVDGATNEKLFF. Combining the CDR3 with reference TRBV30 and TRBJ1-4 gives the whole variable domain SQTIHQWPATLVQPVGSPLSLECTVEGTSNPNLYWYRQAAGRGLQLLFYSVGIGQISSEVPQNLSASRPQDRQFILSSKKLLLSDSGFYLCAWVDGATNEKLFFGSGTQLSVL.

The chain employs TRBV25-1 and TRBJ2-7; 9 bases fit TRBD1. V trimming: 7 bases; J trimming: 7 bases; junction bases outside the gene matches: 14. The CDR3 contains 15 residues. Germline loops: CDR1 MGHDK, CDR2 SYGVNS. CDR3 amino acids: CASTPYGTGSTEQYF. For the CDR3, the DNA is TGTGCCAGCACTCCCTACGGGACAGGGTCTACAGAGCAGTACTTC.

V is TRBV4-1 and J is TRBJ1-2; 8 bases map to TRBD1. Germline loops: CDR1 MGHRA, CDR2 YSYEKL. The CDR3 spans 14 residues. With 0 bases clipped from V and 7 bases from J, the junction kept 4 bases outside the gene matches. The CDR3 DNA reads as TGCGCCAGCAGCCAAGATAGGACAGGGCTTGGCTACACCTTC. This encodes CASSQDRTGLGYTF.